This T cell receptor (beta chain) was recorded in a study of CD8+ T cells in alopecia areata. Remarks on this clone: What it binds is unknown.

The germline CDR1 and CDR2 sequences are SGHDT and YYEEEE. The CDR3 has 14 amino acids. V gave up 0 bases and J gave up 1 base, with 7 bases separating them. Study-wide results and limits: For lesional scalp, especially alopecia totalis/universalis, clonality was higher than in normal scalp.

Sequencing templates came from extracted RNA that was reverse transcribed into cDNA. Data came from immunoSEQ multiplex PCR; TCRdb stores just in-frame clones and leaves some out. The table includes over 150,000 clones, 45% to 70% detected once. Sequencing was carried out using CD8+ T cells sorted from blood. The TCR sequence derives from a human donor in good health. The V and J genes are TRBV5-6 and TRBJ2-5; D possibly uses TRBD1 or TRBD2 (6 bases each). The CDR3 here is CASSLGGAQETQYF. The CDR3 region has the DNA TGTGCCAGCAGCTTGGGGGGGGCCCAAGAGACCCAGTACTTC.